The rows below give T cell receptor beta chains drawn from one sample of a study of Graves' ophthalmopathy and Graves' hyperthyroidism. TCRdb analysed the multiplex PCR reads with MiXCR anew, one entry per CDR3 protein. The sample lists over a million distinct CDR3 sequences, about 38% occurring once. The sequenced material came from peripheral blood or thyroid tissue (not recorded which). The receptor source for this set is an adult man with Graves' hyperthyroidism. Each CDR3 is given with its conserved first and last residue. The D gene is left open where the match is weak. Where a row states a size, it is once, few, many or the class of an expanded clone; other rows omit it.

d_gene | j_gene | len | abundance | v_gene | CDR3nt | CDR3aa
TRBD1 | TRBJ1-1 | 16 | - | TRBV10-3 | TGTGCCATCAGTGGGACCGGGACAGGGCGAAGCACTGAAGCTTTCTTT | CAISGTGTGRSTEAFF
TRBD1 | TRBJ2-6 | 19 | many | TRBV24-1 | TGTGCCACCAGTGATTTGACCGGGACAGAGTACTCTGGGGCCAACGTCCTGACTTTC | CATSDLTGTEYSGANVLTF
- | TRBJ1-1 | 13 | - | TRBV29-1 | TGCAGCCTACATACAGGCGGCGGGACTGAAGCTTTCTTT | CSLHTGGGTEAFF
- | TRBJ2-5 | 14 | many | TRBV29-1 | TGCAGCGTTGAAAAAGGAGCCGCAGGAGAGACCCAGTACTTC | CSVEKGAAGETQYF
- | TRBJ1-1 | 14 | - | TRBV5-5 | TGTGCCAGCAGCCCTGGGAACATAAACACTGAAGCTTTCTTT | CASSPGNINTEAFF
- | TRBJ2-5 | 15 | - | TRBV7-2 | TGTGCCAGCAGCTTAGTCCCATCTGGGGACGGGACCCAGTACTTC | CASSLVPSGDGTQYF
- | TRBJ2-6 | 12 | many | TRBV6-4 | TGTGCCAGCAGTGACTCGGACAACGTCCTGACTTTC | CASSDSDNVLTF
TRBD1 | TRBJ2-7 | 14 | - | TRBV9 | TGTGCCAGCAGCGTAGGACAGGGGGAGAGCGAGCAGTACTTC | CASSVGQGESEQYF
TRBD1 | TRBJ1-5 | 16 | once | TRBV2 | TGTGCCAGTGGATCAGGCCGGGACAGGGGACGGCAGCCCCAGCATTTT | CASGSGRDRGRQPQHF
- | TRBJ2-7 | 12 | many | TRBV15 | TGTGCCACCAGCCGGGACGGTTACGAGCAGTACTTC | CATSRDGYEQYF
TRBD1 | TRBJ2-2 | 15 | many | TRBV2 | TGTGCCAGCAGGTGGGACAGTTCGCTCGCCGGGGAGCTGTTTTTT | CASRWDSSLAGELFF
- | TRBJ1-3 | 12 | - | TRBV20-1 | TGCAGTGCTAGAGGAGACTGGGACACCATATATTTT | CSARGDWDTIYF
TRBD2 | TRBJ2-5 | 16 | many | TRBV2 | TGTGCCAGCAGTGAACTGGGTAGCGGGGGGTTCGAGACCCAGTACTTC | CASSELGSGGFETQYF
TRBD1 | TRBJ2-3 | 16 | - | TRBV7-2 | TGTGCCAGCAGCCAAGCCAGGGGGCAAACAGCGGATACGCAGTATTTT | CASSQARGQTADTQYF
- | TRBJ2-7 | 12 | many | TRBV12-3/TRBV12-4 | TGTGCCAGCAGTTTACCGACCTACGAGCAGTACTTC | CASSLPTYEQYF